Here is one T cell receptor (beta chain) with its context. No cognate antigen has been identified for it. No clone much larger than this one lies a single base away; base qualities are absent. The library was made by the immunoSEQ multiplex PCR assay. For the original study's pipeline: To diagnose cytomegalovirus status from the catalog of TCR beta chain sequences, a statistical classification framework was built. TCRdb stores this immuneACCESS table with in-frame sequences only. Part of the clones is absent; in the studies checked, under half of the shortfall reflects unresolved V genes, and no reason is known for the rest. That table supplies the V and J calls and clone size; D and trimming were determined from the DNA. The sample data list 200,000 to 250,000 clones, and around 78% of these were observed just once. The leading ten clones occupy around 5.5% of the sample. The data stem from a study of cytomegalovirus exposure and HLA in healthy donors (dated by TCRdb to about 2017). Regarding the research as a whole: According to a later analysis, one platform produced both the 110 or so validation repertoires and the 666 repertoires of the first cohort. The study aimed to test whether cataloging public T cell receptors could reveal signatures of past pathogen exposure. Along with the approximately 620-subject first cohort, a separate validation cohort of approximately 110 different subjects was used. High-throughput TCR immunosequencing, statistical association of individual TCRs with disease status, and machine learning were combined to predict cytomegalovirus infection status.

From a lookup of the germline V gene, CDR1 and CDR2 are MNHNS and SASEGT. The CDR3 sequence holds 11 residues, the cysteine and phenylalanine included. The kept DNA is CDR3 alone, 33 bases in frame from the first base. The V end gives up 7 bases and the J end 3 bases, leaving 0 bases in the junction not matched to a gene. Summary of the overall study and its limitations: In the study, 150 to 200 TCR beta chains were listed as associated with cytomegalovirus. Cytomegalovirus status was reported to be diagnosed by the classifier with high specificity and sensitivity in both the original and validation cohorts. In a later analysis, TCRs clustered in the first cohort were found to also tend to co-occur in the roughly 120 validation repertoires, with 94% of cluster scores above 0. The authors suggested that the approach could potentially be generalized to other disease states and immunological phenotypes. A later analysis lacked HLA typing for the validation cohort, so it scored co-occurrence in that cohort across all 120 repertoires. In vitro tests confirmed that a few of the cytomegalovirus-associated TCR beta chains recognize cytomegalovirus antigens. Most TCR sequences were seen in very few donors, while some public TCRs were found in many individuals.

Separate from the roughly 650-subject first cohort, the validation cohort of 95 to 150 subjects was the group to which the donors belonged. This receptor was obtained from a young woman in good health and CMV-seronegative. The material sequenced was PBMCs. The sequence joins TRBV6-1 to TRBJ2-7; TRBD1 agrees with 7 junctional bases. The CDR3 reads as follows: CASTGGYEQYF. At the DNA level, the sequence is TGTGCCAGCACAGGGGGCTACGAGCAGTACTTC.